This record concerns one TCR beta chain sequence. The Seattle patients joined while their infection was active and were tracked longitudinally afterward. This entry is derived from a study of blood T cell repertoires in COVID-19. Study as a whole: Sites in the United States, Italy and Spain provided acute and convalescent COVID-19 samples.

Germline V gives CDR1 SGHVS, CDR2 FNYEAQ. Germline trimming cut 5 bases from V and 5 bases from J; bases unmatched to any gene: 9. The CDR3 covers 15 residues. Per the study methods: Cell counts per sample came from amplifying reference gene primers. Profiled with immunoSEQ multiplex PCR; TCRdb holds only in-frame clones, not every one. The V and J calls and the clone size are those of that table, but D and trimming were determined from the DNA. The sample holds 300,000 to 400,000 clones; around 86% are singletons and the top ten take 6% to 7%. This sequence originates from a woman aged 45-59 years with COVID-19, enrolled during active disease. The sample comprised peripheral blood. V and J are TRBV7-6 and TRBJ2-5; TRBD1 agrees at 9 bases. The CDR3 nucleotides are TGTGCCAGCAGCGTGGGACAGGGTTATTCGGAGACCCAGTACTTC. It specifies CASSVGQGYSETQYF.